The rows below give T cell receptor beta chains drawn from one sample of a study of T cell responses to AZD1222 COVID-19 vaccine. Produced via immunoSEQ multiplex PCR; TCRdb's table is partial and in-frame only. The data show some 150,000 clones, 75% to 90% seen once. The specimen comprised peripheral blood, sampled on day 0 of AZD1222 vaccination. The receptors here all came from an adult in good health. Both conserved end residues are part of each CDR3. The D gene is left open where the match is weak. Clone size is stated in some rows and not others, as once, few, many or a class when expanded.

V gene	clone size	CDR3 length	J gene	D gene	CDR3 DNA	CDR3 protein
TRBV12-3/TRBV12-4	-	13	TRBJ1-3	-	TGTGCCAGCATGGCATCCTCTGGAAACACCATATATTTT	CASMASSGNTIYF
TRBV4-1	-	13	TRBJ1-1	-	TGCGCCAGCAGCCACGCGCGTCAGGCTGAAGCTTTCTTT	CASSHARQAEAFF
TRBV5-5	once	17	TRBJ2-2	-	TGTGCCAGCAGCTTGGAATGGGTTAGGGGTAACACCGGGGAGCTGTTTTTT	CASSLEWVRGNTGELFF
TRBV6-1	-	14	TRBJ2-7	-	TGTGCCAGCAGTGAAGCGATCCGAGGGGACGAGCAGTACTTC	CASSEAIRGDEQYF
TRBV5-1	once	18	TRBJ2-3	TRBD2	TGCGCCAGCAGCTTTAGCGGGAGTAGGGGTATGGGCACAGATACGCAGTATTTT	CASSFSGSRGMGTDTQYF
TRBV5-4	large	13	TRBJ1-5	-	TGTGCCAGCAGCTTGGAAGGGAGGCAGCCCCAGCATTTT	CASSLEGRQPQHF
TRBV6-1	-	15	TRBJ1-2	-	TGTGCCAGCAGTGAAGCGCTTCGGGGGCTCGATGGCTACACCTTC	CASSEALRGLDGYTF
TRBV5-4	-	15	TRBJ2-1	-	TGTGCCAGCAGCTACAGGACAGTCTCCTACAATGAGCAGTTCTTC	CASSYRTVSYNEQFF
TRBV2	-	15	TRBJ2-2	TRBD1	TGTGCCAGCAGTAGGGACAGGGGCCTCACCGGGGAGCTGTTTTTT	CASSRDRGLTGELFF
TRBV30	-	13	TRBJ1-2	TRBD1	TGTGCCTGGAGTGCACAGGGGAGAGGGGGCTACACCTTC	CAWSAQGRGGYTF
TRBV28	-	19	TRBJ1-1	-	TGTGCCAGCAGTTTATTCTTTAGGGGGGCGCGTTCCCTGAACACTGAAGCTTTCTTT	CASSLFFRGARSLNTEAFF
TRBV27	-	16	TRBJ1-4	-	TGTGCCAGCAGCCCGACAGGAGGTAATATCGTCGAAAAACTGTTTTTT	CASSPTGGNIVEKLFF
TRBV5-4	-	15	TRBJ2-1	TRBD2	TGTGCCAGCAGTTCCGGGACTAGCGGTTACAATGAGCAGTTCTTC	CASSSGTSGYNEQFF
TRBV30	-	14	TRBJ2-7	TRBD2	TGTGCCTGGAGCGGACGGGACTATTTCTACGAGCAGTACTTC	CAWSGRDYFYEQYF
TRBV6-4	-	12	TRBJ2-1	-	TGTGCCAGCAGTCGTGGGGAGAATGAGCAGTTCTTC	CASSRGENEQFF
TRBV7-8	-	16	TRBJ2-7	-	TGTGCCAGCAGCTTAGCGAATCGCCAGGGAGTCTACGAGCAGTACTTC	CASSLANRQGVYEQYF
TRBV12-3/TRBV12-4	-	13	TRBJ2-7	-	TGTGCCAGCGGGCCGGATGCCCCCCACGAGCAGTACTTC	CASGPDAPHEQYF
TRBV19	-	15	TRBJ1-4	-	TGTGCCAGTAGTATAGCCCCTTCCGGGCGGGAAAAACTGTTTTTT	CASSIAPSGREKLFF
TRBV6-5	-	14	TRBJ1-2	-	TGTGCCAGCAGTTGGGCCGGGGGCGTAGATGGCTACACCTTC	CASSWAGGVDGYTF
TRBV30	few	17	TRBJ1-2	-	TGTGCCTGCAGCCTCTGGGGCGCGATCGCATCTAACTATGGCTACACCTTC	CACSLWGAIASNYGYTF
TRBV4-1	-	14	TRBJ1-1	TRBD1	TGCGCCAGCAGCCAAGCCACAGGGGACACTGAAGCTTTCTTT	CASSQATGDTEAFF
TRBV12-3/TRBV12-4	-	13	TRBJ1-2	TRBD1	TGTGCCAGCAGCCCCACAGGGGTAACTGGCTACACCTTC	CASSPTGVTGYTF
TRBV7-8	-	15	TRBJ1-1	-	TGTGCCAGCAGCCTCGCGGACACGGGTTTCACTGAAGCTTTCTTT	CASSLADTGFTEAFF
TRBV19	-	18	TRBJ2-2	-	TGTGCCAGTAGTATAGCACCCCCCTTTTTCAGTAACACCGGGGAGCTGTTTTTT	CASSIAPPFFSNTGELFF
TRBV12-3/TRBV12-4	-	12	TRBJ2-7	-	TGTGCCACCGGCTTGGGGGCGGTCAAGCAGTACTTC	CATGLGAVKQYF
TRBV20-1	-	17	TRBJ1-2	-	TGCAGTGCTAGTCCCGCGATTAGGGGCCGGGGAGTCTATGGCTACACCTTC	CSASPAIRGRGVYGYTF
TRBV27	-	14	TRBJ2-1	TRBD2	TGTGCCACGGGAACACCGGGACTAGCGGGATACCAGTTCTTC	CATGTPGLAGYQFF
TRBV5-1	-	16	TRBJ2-1	-	TGCGCCAGCAGCCTGGTTGGGGGAATCGTCTACAATGAGCAGTTCTTC	CASSLVGGIVYNEQFF
TRBV27	-	15	TRBJ2-7	-	TGTGCCAGCAGCCTCTGGGCTAGCGACTCCTACGAGCAGTACTTC	CASSLWASDSYEQYF
TRBV28	-	15	TRBJ2-7	-	TGTGCCAGCAGTTTAGCCCTAGCGAGCTCCTACGAGCAGTACTTC	CASSLALASSYEQYF
TRBV2	-	12	TRBJ2-5	-	TGTGCCAGCAGTGTAGCACGGGAGACCCAGTACTTC	CASSVARETQYF
TRBV3-1/TRBV3-2	-	15	TRBJ2-5	-	TGTGCCAGCAGCCTGAGACCCCGGACGAAGGAGACCCAGTACTTC	CASSLRPRTKETQYF
TRBV2	-	13	TRBJ1-4	-	TGTGCCAGCAGAGGGTTTGGTAATGAAAAACTGTTTTTT	CASRGFGNEKLFF
TRBV27	-	15	TRBJ2-7	TRBD2	TGTGCCAGCAGTTTAAGGGCGGGAGGGTCCTACGAGCAGTACTTC	CASSLRAGGSYEQYF
TRBV18	-	16	TRBJ2-7	TRBD1	TGTGCCAGCTCACGCTCCTCAGGGGGTGGGTCCTACGAGCAGTACTTC	CASSRSSGGGSYEQYF
TRBV6-5	-	14	TRBJ1-4	TRBD1	TGTGCCAGCAGGAGGGGACAGCTTTATGAAAAACTGTTTTTT	CASRRGQLYEKLFF
TRBV13	-	14	TRBJ1-2	-	TGTGCCAGCAGCTTAATCTCCACAGTCTATGGCTACACCTTC	CASSLISTVYGYTF
TRBV19	-	14	TRBJ1-4	TRBD1	TGTGCCAGTAGTATAGTAGGGGGCCTTGAAAAACTGTTTTTT	CASSIVGGLEKLFF
TRBV9	-	12	TRBJ2-7	-	TGTGCCAGCAGCGTAGGCGGGCCCGAGCAGTACTTC	CASSVGGPEQYF
TRBV2	once	16	TRBJ2-6	TRBD1	TGTGCCAGCCGGGACAGGAGCCGCTCTGGGGCCAACGTCCTGACTTTC	CASRDRSRSGANVLTF
TRBV18	few	16	TRBJ1-5	TRBD1	TGTGCCAGCTCACCTGGACAGGGTACAGGCAATCAGCCCCAGCATTTT	CASSPGQGTGNQPQHF
TRBV7-9	-	16	TRBJ2-7	TRBD2	TGTGCCCTCACGGGGCTAGCGGGGGATTGGGCCTACGAGCAGTACTTC	CALTGLAGDWAYEQYF
TRBV3-1/TRBV3-2	-	15	TRBJ1-1	-	TGTGCCAGCAGCCATCCCGCACACCCCGCCGCTGAAGCTTTCTTT	CASSHPAHPAAEAFF
TRBV5-5	-	12	TRBJ2-5	-	TGTGCCAGCAGCTTTCTGCAAGAGACCCAGTACTTC	CASSFLQETQYF
TRBV28	-	15	TRBJ2-5	TRBD1	TGTGCCAGCAGCCCTAGGGACAGGGGGAAAGAGACCCAGTACTTC	CASSPRDRGKETQYF
TRBV5-1	once	15	TRBJ2-7	TRBD2	TGCGCCAGCAGCTTGTCATTAGCGGGAGACTACGAGCAGTACTTC	CASSLSLAGDYEQYF
TRBV4-2	-	13	TRBJ1-3	-	TGTGCCAGCAGCCAAGACCGCAGAAACACCATATATTTT	CASSQDRRNTIYF
TRBV18	once	13	TRBJ2-1	-	TGTGCCAGCTCACCACCGGGGTCTTATGAGCAGTTCTTC	CASSPPGSYEQFF
TRBV27	-	14	TRBJ2-3	-	TGTGCCAGCAGTTTTCAAAGGGACGGAGATACGCAGTATTTT	CASSFQRDGDTQYF